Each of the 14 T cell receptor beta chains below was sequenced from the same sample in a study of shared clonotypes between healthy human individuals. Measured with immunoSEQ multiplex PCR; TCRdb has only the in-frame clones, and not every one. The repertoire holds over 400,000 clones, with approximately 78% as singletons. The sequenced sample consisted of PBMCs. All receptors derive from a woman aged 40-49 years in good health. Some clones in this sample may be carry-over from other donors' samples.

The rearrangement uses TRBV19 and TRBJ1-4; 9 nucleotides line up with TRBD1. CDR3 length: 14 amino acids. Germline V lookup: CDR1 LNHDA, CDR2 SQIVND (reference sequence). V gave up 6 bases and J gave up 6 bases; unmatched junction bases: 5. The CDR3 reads CASRTGTGYEKLFF. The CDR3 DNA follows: TGTGCCAGTAGAACCGGGACAGGGTATGAAAAACTGTTTTTT.

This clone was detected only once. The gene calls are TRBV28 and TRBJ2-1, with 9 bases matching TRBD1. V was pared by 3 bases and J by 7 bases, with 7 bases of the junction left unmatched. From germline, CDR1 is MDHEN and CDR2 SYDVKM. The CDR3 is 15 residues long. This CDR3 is CASSFGTGFVNEQFF. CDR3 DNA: TGTGCCAGCAGTTTCGGGACAGGGTTTGTAAATGAGCAGTTCTTC. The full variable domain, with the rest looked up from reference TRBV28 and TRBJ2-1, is DVKVTQSSRYLVKRTGEKVFLECVQDMDHENMFWYRQDPGLGLRLIYFSYDVKMKEKGDIPEGYSVSREKKERFSLILESASTNQTSMYLCASSFGTGFVNEQFFGPGTRLTVL.

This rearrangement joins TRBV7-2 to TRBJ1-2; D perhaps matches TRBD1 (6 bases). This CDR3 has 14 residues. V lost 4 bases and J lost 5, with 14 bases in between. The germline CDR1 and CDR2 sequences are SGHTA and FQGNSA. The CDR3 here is CASSSGAGDYGYTF. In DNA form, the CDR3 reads TGTGCCAGCAGCTCTGGGGCAGGGGATTATGGCTACACCTTC.

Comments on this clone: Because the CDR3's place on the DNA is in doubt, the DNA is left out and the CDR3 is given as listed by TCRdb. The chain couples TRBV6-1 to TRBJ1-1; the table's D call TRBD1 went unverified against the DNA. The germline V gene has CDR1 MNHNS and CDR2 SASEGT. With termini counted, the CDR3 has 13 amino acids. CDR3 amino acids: CASIPVGQGSSFF.

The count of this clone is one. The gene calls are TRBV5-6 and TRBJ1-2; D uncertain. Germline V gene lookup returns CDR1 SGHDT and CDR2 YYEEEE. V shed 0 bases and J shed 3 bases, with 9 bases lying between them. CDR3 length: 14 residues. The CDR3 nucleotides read TGTGCCAGCAGCTTGGGGACGGATTACTATGGCTACACCTTC. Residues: CASSLGTDYYGYTF.

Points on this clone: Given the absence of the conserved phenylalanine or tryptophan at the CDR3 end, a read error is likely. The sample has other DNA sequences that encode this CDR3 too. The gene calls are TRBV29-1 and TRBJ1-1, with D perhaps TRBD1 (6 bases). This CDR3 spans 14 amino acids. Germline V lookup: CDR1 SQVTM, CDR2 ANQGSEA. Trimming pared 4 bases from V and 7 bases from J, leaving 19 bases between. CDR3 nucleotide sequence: TGCAGCGTTGTCCTAACCAGGGGTGGGATTGAAGCTTTCTCT. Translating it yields CSVVLTRGGIEAFS.

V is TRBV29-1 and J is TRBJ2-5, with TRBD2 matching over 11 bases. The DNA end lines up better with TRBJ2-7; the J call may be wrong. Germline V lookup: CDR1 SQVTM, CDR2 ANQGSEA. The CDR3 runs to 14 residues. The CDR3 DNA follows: TGCAGCGTTGCCCTAGCGGGGGGCTCCTACGAGCAGTACTTC. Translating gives CSVALAGGSYEQYF.

CDR3 in amino acids: CASSPSGMIYNEQFF. The DNA for the CDR3 is TGTGCCAGCAGTCCGAGCGGGATGATCTACAATGAGCAGTTCTTC. The chain has TRBV6-5 and TRBJ2-1; 7 positions agree with TRBD2. Germline V gene sequence: CDR1 MNHEY, CDR2 SVGAGI. CDR3 length: 15 amino acids. Unmatched junction bases numbered 7, after V lost 5 bases and J lost 3 bases.

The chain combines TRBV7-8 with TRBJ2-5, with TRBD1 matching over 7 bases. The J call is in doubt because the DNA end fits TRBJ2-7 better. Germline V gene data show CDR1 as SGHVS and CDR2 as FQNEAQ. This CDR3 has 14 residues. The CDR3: CASSQTGDSYEQYF. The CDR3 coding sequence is TGTGCCAGCAGCCAAACAGGGGACTCCTACGAGCAGTACTTC.

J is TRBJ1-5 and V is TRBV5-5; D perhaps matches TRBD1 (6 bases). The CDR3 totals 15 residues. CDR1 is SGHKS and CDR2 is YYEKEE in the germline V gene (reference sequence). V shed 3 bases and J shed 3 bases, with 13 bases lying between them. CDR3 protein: CASSSWTDDNQPQHF. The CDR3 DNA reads TGTGCCAGCAGCTCATGGACAGACGACAATCAGCCCCAGCATTTT.

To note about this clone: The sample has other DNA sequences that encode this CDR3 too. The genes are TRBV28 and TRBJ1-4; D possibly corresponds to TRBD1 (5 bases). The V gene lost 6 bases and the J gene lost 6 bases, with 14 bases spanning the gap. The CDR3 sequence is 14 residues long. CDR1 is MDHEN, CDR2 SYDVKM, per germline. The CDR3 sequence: CASSLGRVYEKLFF. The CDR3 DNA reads TGTGCCAGCAGCTTGGGCAGGGTGTATGAAAAACTGTTTTTT. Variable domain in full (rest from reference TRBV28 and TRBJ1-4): DVKVTQSSRYLVKRTGEKVFLECVQDMDHENMFWYRQDPGLGLRLIYFSYDVKMKEKGDIPEGYSVSREKKERFSLILESASTNQTSMYLCASSLGRVYEKLFFGSGTQLSVL.

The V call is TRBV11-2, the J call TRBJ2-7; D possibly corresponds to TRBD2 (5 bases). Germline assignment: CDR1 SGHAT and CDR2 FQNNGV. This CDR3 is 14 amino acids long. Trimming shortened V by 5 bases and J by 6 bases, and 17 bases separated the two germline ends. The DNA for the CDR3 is TGTGCCAGCAGCCCCGGGAACCGGTTAGGCGAGCAGTACTTC. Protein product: CASSPGNRLGEQYF.

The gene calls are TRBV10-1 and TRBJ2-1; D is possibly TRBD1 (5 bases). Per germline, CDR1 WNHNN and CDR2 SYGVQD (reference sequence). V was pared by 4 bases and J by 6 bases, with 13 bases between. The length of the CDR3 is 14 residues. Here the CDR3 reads CASSVVRETNEQFF. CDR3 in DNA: TGCGCCAGCAGTGTGGTCAGGGAAACCAATGAGCAGTTCTTC.

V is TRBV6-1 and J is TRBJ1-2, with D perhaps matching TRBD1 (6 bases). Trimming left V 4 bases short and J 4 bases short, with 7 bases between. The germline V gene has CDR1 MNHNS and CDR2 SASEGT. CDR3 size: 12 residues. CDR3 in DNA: TGTGCCAGCAGTGGGGACACCTATGGCTACACCTTC. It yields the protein CASSGDTYGYTF.